What follows is one T cell receptor (beta chain) and its context. This clonotype came up a few times. No antigen is known for it. Base qualities are not recorded, but no much larger clone differs from it by a single base. This sample was taken from a study of T-cell memory formation after mild COVID-19 (dated by TCRdb to the early 2020s). About the investigation overall: Most TCR sequence clusters were specific to one of the two donors. The cohort was made up of two young adult volunteers, one female and one male, who were previously healthy. In a couple of donors, T-cell clones that expanded and contracted after mild COVID-19 were followed by sequencing TCRalpha and TCRbeta repertoires longitudinally. The study at large found these results: Some responding clones were found in pre-infection memory, which suggests that pre-existing cross-reactive memory T cells took part in the SARS-CoV-2 response. SARS-CoV-2 specificity of the second-wave clones peaking on day 37 was not confirmed. The study covered only a couple of mild cases, and larger cohorts including severe cases with pre-infection samples were considered necessary. From day 15 to 85, contracting clones showed balanced CD4/CD8 phenotypes, whereas a second wave of clones that expanded from day 15 to 37 leaned towards CD4+. Contracting CD4+ clones were found mainly in CM and EM memory subsets, while CD8+ clones were enriched in EMRA.

Including cysteine and phenylalanine, the CDR3 has 14 amino acids. Of the read, only the CDR3 DNA is kept; its 42 bases are in frame from base 1. V drops 6 bases and J drops 4 bases, leaving 15 bases in between. Via the germline V gene, CDR1 is MNHEY and CDR2 SVGAGI. TCRdb names Illumina NovaSeq 6000 as the instrument used. cDNA libraries for TCRalpha and TCRbeta were prepared by 5'RACE using constant-segment primers, with sample barcodes and unique molecular identifiers added. RNA was extracted from every sample with Trizol reagent. The libraries were amplified in two PCR steps, and the second step added a second sample barcode and Illumina TruSeq adapters. Sequencing of libraries was performed on an Illumina NovaSeq with 2 x 150 bp paired-end reads. The study's own analysis went as follows. Reads were demultiplexed and collapsed into UMI-guided consensus sequences with migec v1.2.7. Using mixcr v2.1.11, UMI consensuses were aligned to TRA and TRB V and J templates and then assembled into clonotypes. Clonotypes were classified as expanded or contracted when called significant by both edgeR and NoisET, with noise models trained on biological replicates. For edgeR calls, the cutoffs were a false discovery rate-adjusted p below 0.01 and a log2 fold-change threshold of 1. As an exploratory analysis of dynamics, max-normalized trajectories of the 1000 most abundant clonotypes were examined by PCA with hierarchical clustering. Separately sequenced CD4+ and CD8+ repertoires were used to assign the CD4 or CD8 phenotype of responding clones. TCRdb reprocessing: public reads trimmed at Q25 with fastp, clones called with MiXCR, in-frame beta chains kept. Entries are consolidated by CDR3 protein sequence, retaining the most common genes and DNA. The V and J calls reflect TCRdb's pipeline rather than the authors' work. The sample table contains about 290,000 distinct CDR3 sequences; only one count was recorded for roughly 15% of them. The ten most abundant clones make up 22% of the sample.

Ficoll-Paque density gradient centrifugation was used to isolate PBMCs. This TCR came from a man between 18 and 35 years old who had mild COVID-19 (a few samples of this study predate the infection). The sample titles of this study are shuffled in the database, so cell type and time point are left out; the donor was told from shared clones. The chain couples TRBV6-5 to TRBJ1-2; confidence is insufficient to name the D gene. Material: PBMCs or a T cell subset sorted from them (not recorded which). The CDR3 protein: CASSSLGGPYGYTF. The DNA sequence is TGTGCCAGCAGCTCCTTGGGTGGCCCCTATGGCTACACCTTC.